The 13 T cell receptor beta chains in this list originate from one sample, sequenced in a study of T cell repertoires in cytomegalovirus infection. MiXCR, run by TCRdb on the reads, gives a single entry per CDR3 protein. The sample lists approximately 500,000 distinct CDR3 sequences, 33% seen once, with around a sixth in the top ten. These receptors' antigens are unknown. The sample consisted of cultured PBMCs, taken from culture after CMV antigen stimulation. The receptors stem from a human donor in good health (CMV status not recorded). Some clones in this sample may be carry-over from other donors' samples.

This rearrangement joins TRBV12-3 or TRBV12-4 to TRBJ1-5, with 7 bases that match TRBD1. V shed 6 bases and J 5 bases; nucleotides not matched to a gene: 7. This CDR3 spans 14 amino acids. CDR3 sequence reads: CASSLGQADQPQHF. The CDR3 DNA sequence: TGTGCCAGCAGCCTTGGACAGGCTGATCAGCCCCAGCATTTT.

This clonotype occurred many times. The chain employs TRBV7-2 and TRBJ2-2; the D gene is possibly TRBD1 (5 bases). Germline V CDR1 and CDR2: SGHTA, FQGNSA. Trimming took 7 bases from V and 5 from J, leaving 14 bases between them. The CDR3 is 14 amino acids. As DNA, the CDR3 is TGTGCCAGCAACGGGCAGGGTGGTACCGGGGAGCTGTTTTTT. Encoded protein: CASNGQGGTGELFF.

DNA for the CDR3: TGTGCCAGTAGCGGGACAGCTTTAGCCACGCAGTATTTT. Translation gives CASSGTALATQYF. This sequence joins TRBV19 and TRBJ2-3; 7 positions agree with TRBD1. The V gene end was trimmed by 6 bases and the J gene end by 9 bases; junction bases not matched to a gene: 9. CDR3 length: 13 residues. Germline CDR1 reads LNHDA; CDR2 reads SQIVND (reference sequence).

This clonotype was seen a handful of times. V usage is TRBV27 and J usage is TRBJ2-1; 7 nucleotides align to TRBD2. The CDR3 has 17 amino acids. Germline CDR1 is MNHEY and CDR2 is SMNVEV (reference sequence). Trimming took 4 bases from V and 4 from J; bases not matched to a gene: 13. The CDR3 sequence is CASSSRTRQTHYNEQFF. In nucleotides, the CDR3 is TGTGCCAGCAGTTCACGGACTAGACAAACCCATTACAATGAGCAGTTCTTC.

The chain is built from TRBV6-2 or TRBV6-3 and TRBJ2-7; TRBD2 matches at 9 bases. Germline V gene sequence: CDR1 MNHEY, CDR2 SVGEGT. The CDR3 contains 14 residues. The V and J ends lost 6 bases and 4 bases, in that order; junction bases with no gene match: 7. This CDR3 is CASRPSGAPYEQYV. CDR3 coding DNA: TGTGCCAGCAGACCTAGCGGGGCCCCTTACGAGCAGTACGTC.

A few counts support this clonotype. J is TRBJ2-3 and V is TRBV4-1; D call uncertain. CDR3 size: 14 residues. V lost 0 bases to trimming and J lost 5 bases, with 9 bases between them. CDR1 is MGHRA and CDR2 is YSYEKL in the germline V gene. The CDR3 is CASSQEVLLDTQYF. The CDR3 DNA follows: TGCGCCAGCAGCCAAGAAGTACTATTAGATACGCAGTATTTT.

The V and J genes are TRBV28 and TRBJ2-2, with D perhaps matching TRBD2 (6 bases). The CDR3 sequence is 19 residues long. Trimming took off 3 bases at V and 7 bases at J, with 27 bases between the two ends. The V gene's germline CDR1 is MDHEN and CDR2 SYDVKM. The CDR3 DNA follows: TGTGCCAGCAGTTTCCGGCCGGGCCCCGGGACTTTCTATGACGGGGAGCTGTTTTTT. This gives the protein CASSFRPGPGTFYDGELFF.

This clonotype was recorded a few times. The gene calls are TRBV19 and TRBJ1-2, with TRBD1 matching 7 bases. Trimming cost V 6 bases and J 3 bases; bases outside gene matches: 10. Looked up from germline, CDR1 is LNHDA and CDR2 is SQIVND (reference sequence). This CDR3 comprises 15 residues. CDR3: CASSLATGTDYGYTF. For the CDR3, the DNA is TGTGCCAGTAGCCTCGCTACCGGGACAGACTATGGCTACACCTTC.

The chain carries TRBV7-3 and TRBJ1-5; D may be TRBD1 (5 bases). Deletions cut 5 bases from V and 5 bases from J, with 10 bases between. This CDR3 region has 13 residues. From germline, CDR1 is SGHTA and CDR2 FQGTGA. CDR3 nucleotides: TGTGCCAGCAGCCCAGGGATGGATCAGCCCCAGCATTTT. Translation gives CASSPGMDQPQHF.

This clonotype was found a few times. This rearrangement joins TRBV18 to TRBJ2-3, with D maybe TRBD1 (6 bases). The germline V gene encodes CDR1 KGHSH and CDR2 LQKENI. CDR3 length: 13 amino acids. V lost 3 bases to trimming and J lost 4 bases, with 8 bases between them. The CDR3 DNA reads as TGTGCCAGCTCACCGCAGGGGTCAGATACGCAGTATTTT. Its protein is CASSPQGSDTQYF.

This chain connects TRBV29-1 to TRBJ2-5; 16 bases agree with TRBD2. The germline V gene has CDR1 SQVTM and CDR2 ANQGSEA. J was trimmed by 5 bases and V by 4 bases; bases with no gene match: 7. The CDR3 extends over 16 amino acids. CDR3 bases: TGCAGCGTTGCCGGGACTAGCGGGAGGGCCGGTGAGACCCAGTACTTC. Protein: CSVAGTSGRAGETQYF.

Worth noting for this clonotype: This clone may be a read error of a much larger clone one base away. The V and J genes are TRBV4-1 and TRBJ2-4; D gene ambiguous. V lost 1 base to trimming and J lost 0 bases, with 10 bases between them. Germline CDR1 reads MGHRA; CDR2 reads YSYEKL. CDR3 size: 16 residues. The CDR3, as DNA: TGCGCCAGCAGCCAAGTTTCTAGGGTAGCCAAAAACATTCAGTACTTC. Amino acids: CASSQVSRVAKNIQYF.

The chain combines TRBV5-6 with TRBJ2-7, with TRBD1 matching over 8 bases. Per the germline V gene, CDR1 is SGHDT and CDR2 is YYEEEE. Trimming took 4 bases from V and 7 from J; bases not matched to a gene: 10. This CDR3 is 14 amino acids long. The CDR3 bases are TGTGCCAGCAGCCCGGCAGGGGGCCCAGTGGAGCAGTACGTC. Protein product: CASSPAGGPVEQYV.